The source of this T cell receptor beta chain is a study of beta chain features in type 1 diabetes. Study-wide background: In all, approximately 100,000,000 sorted cells from all samples were analyzed.

This CDR3 is built from 17 residues. The V gene's germline CDR1 is SEHNR and CDR2 FQNEAQ (reference sequence). After removal of 3 bases from V and 5 bases from J, the junction contained 10 bases not matched to a gene. Reverse transcribing all isolated RNA meant expressed TCRB transcripts were sequenced. Only in-frame clones appear in the TCRdb table, and some are missing; sequencing was by immunoSEQ multiplex PCR. Of hundreds of thousands of clones in the sample, over 12% were seen once. Study-level results: Shorter TCRB CDR3s, moderately but significantly so, were found in Type 1 diabetes patients in all four CD4+ subsets.

Comment on this clone: The antigen is undetermined.

Sorting based on CD45RO/CCR7/CD25/CD127/CD95/CD27 separated CD4+ naive, central memory, regulatory and stem cell-like memory cells. Purity exceeding 95% was reached by all sorted populations. The chain recombines TRBV7-9 with TRBJ2-3; TRBD2 matches at 11 bases. Source material: naive CD4+ T cells from blood. This receptor was identified in a young man with type 1 diabetes. CDR3 sequence: CASSFYFSGRAQDTQYF. As DNA, the CDR3 is TGTGCCAGCAGCTTTTACTTTAGCGGGAGGGCCCAAGATACGCAGTATTTT.